Sequencing of this TCR beta chain was carried out in a study of PD-L1 blockade in urothelial cancer. This clone has more than one count but fewer than ten. Looked up from germline, CDR1 is SGHDN and CDR2 is FVKESK. The CDR3 has 14 residues. V lost 4 bases and J 3 bases, leaving 12 bases between the germline ends. The method was immunoSEQ multiplex PCR; TCRdb's version includes in-frame clones alone and lacks a portion of them. The table shows about 120,000 clones, with roughly 90% occurring only once. Indicated time point: peripheral blood 6 weeks after treatment start. Each patient gave between 1 and 8 samples, pretreatment and on-treatment.

The material was PBMCs, obtained around atezolizumab (anti-PD-L1) treatment. The chain employs TRBV14 and TRBJ1-2, with D uncertain. The source of this sequence is a man aged 55-75 years with urothelial cancer. The CDR3 reads CASSPQLEDYGYTF. Written as DNA, the CDR3 is TGTGCCAGCAGCCCACAGCTGGAGGACTATGGCTACACCTTC.